A selection of T cell receptor beta chains follows, all from one sample in a study of control samples from healthy donors and cancer patients. Using immunoSEQ multiplex PCR, the repertoire was profiled, and TCRdb retains in-frame clones only, with some absent. The table records 78,000 or so clones, less than 90% of them present only once. The sample taken for sequencing was blood. Receptors were obtained from a woman in her forties or fifties in good health. Each CDR3 is given with its conserved first and last residue. The D gene is left open where the match is weak. Only some rows state a clone size, as once, few, many or a class for expanded clones.

V gene,clone size,J gene,D gene,CDR3 protein,CDR3 DNA
TRBV12-5,-,TRBJ1-1,TRBD1,CASGFGTGLRNTEAFF,TGTGCTAGTGGGTTTGGGACAGGGTTGCGGAACACTGAAGCTTTCTTT
TRBV5-4,-,TRBJ1-2,-,CASSGDSIYGYTF,TGTGCCAGCAGCGGGGACTCCATTTATGGCTACACCTTC
TRBV7-3,-,TRBJ1-1,-,CASSTGPNTEAFF,TGTGCCAGCAGCACAGGGCCGAACACTGAAGCTTTCTTT
TRBV18,few,TRBJ2-7,-,CASSPPSTYEQYF,TGTGCCAGCTCACCGCCTTCGACCTACGAGCAGTACTTC
TRBV5-1,-,TRBJ2-5,TRBD1,CASSLATGDQETQYF,TGCGCCAGCAGCTTGGCTACAGGGGACCAGGAGACCCAGTACTTC
TRBV28,-,TRBJ2-1,TRBD2,CASSRDRGGLAGRSRTPSYNEQFF,TGTGCCAGCAGTAGGGACAGGGGAGGACTAGCGGGGAGATCACGGACGCCATCTTACAATGAGCAGTTCTTC
TRBV5-6,-,TRBJ1-5,-,CASSFNQFQPQHF,TGTGCCAGCAGCTTTAATCAGTTTCAGCCCCAGCATTTT
TRBV15,few,TRBJ1-4,-,CATSRDPAGTGEKLFF,TGTGCCACCAGCAGAGATCCAGCAGGGACCGGTGAAAAACTGTTTTTT
TRBV4-1,-,TRBJ1-2,TRBD1,CASSQVIKIDRGLDGYTF,TGCGCCAGCAGCCAAGTGATAAAAATAGACAGGGGGCTCGATGGCTACACCTTC
TRBV19,once,TRBJ1-3,-,CASSIDGSGNTIYF,TGTGCCAGTAGTATAGACGGCTCTGGAAACACCATATATTTT
TRBV9,-,TRBJ1-2,-,CASSVGLGEGRGYTF,TGTGCCAGCAGCGTAGGACTTGGGGAGGGACGGGGCTACACCTTC
TRBV5-5,-,TRBJ1-1,-,CASSWRNTEAFF,TGTGCCAGCAGTTGGAGGAACACTGAAGCTTTCTTT
TRBV11-2,-,TRBJ2-7,-,CASSLILHEQYF,TGTGCCAGCAGCTTAATCCTCCACGAGCAGTACTTC
TRBV19,once,TRBJ2-7,TRBD2,CASSIDSAGDTYEQYF,TGTGCCAGTAGTATAGATTCGGCGGGGGATACCTACGAGCAGTACTTC
TRBV29-1,-,TRBJ2-2,-,CSATRSSTGELFF,TGCAGCGCCACTAGATCTTCCACCGGGGAGCTGTTTTTT
TRBV2,-,TRBJ1-2,TRBD1,CASSGRQGKGGYTF,TGTGCCAGCAGTGGGAGACAGGGTAAAGGTGGCTACACCTTC
TRBV7-8,-,TRBJ1-6,TRBD1,CASSLARTGISPLHF,TGTGCCAGCAGCTTAGCTAGGACAGGGATTTCACCCCTCCACTTT
TRBV5-8,-,TRBJ2-1,-,CASSSLGYNEQFF,TGTGCCAGCAGCTCACTAGGTTACAATGAGCAGTTCTTC
TRBV6-2/TRBV6-3,-,TRBJ2-7,-,CASSYGGEQYF,TGTGCCAGCAGTTACGGGGGCGAGCAGTACTTC
TRBV27,-,TRBJ2-3,TRBD2,CASSSHPSGSTDTQYF,TGTGCCAGCAGTTCCCACCCTAGCGGCAGCACAGATACGCAGTATTTT
TRBV5-1,-,TRBJ2-1,TRBD2,CASSLTSGRAYGDNEQFF,TGCGCCAGCAGCTTGACTAGCGGGAGGGCCTACGGGGACAATGAGCAGTTCTTC
TRBV5-1,-,TRBJ2-1,TRBD1,CASSLQGAQNNEQFF,TGCGCCAGCAGCTTACAGGGGGCGCAGAACAATGAGCAGTTCTTC
TRBV5-5,-,TRBJ1-4,-,CASSLGQIVSREKLFF,TGTGCCAGCAGCTTGGGCCAAATCGTTTCGCGGGAAAAACTGTTTTTT